A selection of T cell receptor beta chains follows, all from one sample in a study of cytomegalovirus exposure and HLA in healthy donors. Libraries were prepared by immunoSEQ multiplex PCR; TCRdb keeps only in-frame clonotypes and omits some of them. Of roughly 49,000 clones in the sample, around 81% were seen once. The source material was PBMCs. The receptors were sampled from a boy younger than 18 in good health and CMV-seropositive. CDR3s include the opening cysteine and the closing phenylalanine or tryptophan. Fields, in order: clone size, V gene, D gene, CDR3 length, J gene, CDR3 protein, CDR3 DNA. A D gene is named only where the DNA matches it firmly. The size of a clone is reported for some rows only, either as once, few or many, or as a class for expanded clones.

size: .; V: TRBV6-1; D: .; length: 14; J: TRBJ2-7; CDR3: CASSSQGGAGEQYF; DNA: TGTGCCAGCAGTTCTCAGGGGGGCGCGGGCGAGCAGTACTTC
size: few; V: TRBV9; D: .; length: 12; J: TRBJ2-7; CDR3: CASSVGQGEQYF; DNA: TGTGCCAGCAGCGTAGGCCAGGGCGAGCAGTACTTC
size: few; V: TRBV6-4; D: .; length: 14; J: TRBJ2-3; CDR3: CASSEGSSTDTQYF; DNA: TGTGCCAGCAGTGAGGGGAGCAGCACAGATACGCAGTATTTT
size: few; V: TRBV14; D: .; length: 17; J: TRBJ2-1; CDR3: CASSPSTGRSSYNEQFF; DNA: TGTGCCAGCAGCCCGTCAACAGGCAGGAGCTCCTACAATGAGCAGTTCTTC
size: .; V: TRBV2; D: .; length: 14; J: TRBJ1-4; CDR3: CASTETSANEKLFF; DNA: TGTGCCAGCACAGAGACATCGGCTAATGAAAAACTGTTTTTT
size: .; V: TRBV5-8; D: .; length: 15; J: TRBJ1-5; CDR3: CASSLVSGFSQPQHF; DNA: TGTGCCAGCAGCTTGGTTTCAGGGTTTTCTCAGCCCCAGCATTTT
size: .; V: TRBV9; D: .; length: 16; J: TRBJ1-5; CDR3: CASSPGGGGSNQPQHF; DNA: TGTGCCAGCAGCCCGGGTGGGGGAGGAAGCAATCAGCCCCAGCATTTT
size: .; V: TRBV5-6; D: .; length: 14; J: TRBJ2-7; CDR3: CASSFGGGPLEQYF; DNA: TGTGCCAGCAGCTTTGGGGGGGGCCCCCTCGAGCAGTACTTC
size: .; V: TRBV6-1; D: .; length: 16; J: TRBJ1-4; CDR3: CASSEAVSGEDEKLFF; DNA: TGTGCCAGCAGTGAAGCGGTCTCCGGAGAGGATGAAAAACTGTTTTTT
size: few; V: TRBV5-4; D: .; length: 14; J: TRBJ1-1; CDR3: CASSLNQGGTEAFF; DNA: TGTGCCAGCAGCTTGAATCAGGGTGGTACTGAAGCTTTCTTT
size: .; V: TRBV19; D: .; length: 12; J: TRBJ1-3; CDR3: CASRASGNTIYF; DNA: TGTGCCAGTAGAGCATCTGGAAACACCATATATTTT
size: .; V: TRBV10-1; D: .; length: 14; J: TRBJ2-7; CDR3: CASSESKRDYEQYF; DNA: TGCGCCAGCAGTGAGTCGAAACGGGACTACGAGCAGTACTTC
size: .; V: TRBV5-4; D: .; length: 14; J: TRBJ2-5; CDR3: CASSPSRTAETQYF; DNA: TGTGCCAGCAGCCCCTCGCGGACAGCCGAGACCCAGTACTTC
size: .; V: TRBV5-4; D: .; length: 14; J: TRBJ2-7; CDR3: CASSSSRQIDEQYF; DNA: TGTGCCAGCAGCTCTTCACGACAAATTGACGAGCAGTACTTC
size: .; V: TRBV9; D: .; length: 15; J: TRBJ2-6; CDR3: CASSVGGAGANVLTF; DNA: TGTGCCAGCAGCGTAGGCGGGGCTGGGGCCAACGTCCTGACTTTC
size: .; V: TRBV5-4; D: .; length: 15; J: TRBJ2-5; CDR3: CASSYADMGQETQYF; DNA: TGTGCCAGCAGCTATGCGGACATGGGGCAAGAGACCCAGTACTTC
size: .; V: TRBV7-2; D: TRBD1; length: 14; J: TRBJ2-7; CDR3: CASSLSGTDYEQYF; DNA: TGTGCCAGCAGCTTAAGTGGGACAGATTACGAGCAGTACTTC
size: .; V: TRBV5-6; D: .; length: 12; J: TRBJ1-1; CDR3: CASMQGYTEAFF; DNA: TGTGCCAGCATGCAGGGGTACACTGAAGCTTTCTTT
size: .; V: TRBV7-9; D: .; length: 15; J: TRBJ1-1; CDR3: CASSLSSFRNTEAFF; DNA: TGTGCCAGCAGCTTATCGTCCTTTAGAAACACTGAAGCTTTCTTT
size: .; V: TRBV15; D: .; length: 13; J: TRBJ2-1; CDR3: CATSTSETIEQFF; DNA: TGTGCCACCAGCACCAGCGAGACTATTGAGCAGTTCTTC
size: .; V: TRBV7-6; D: .; length: 18; J: TRBJ2-6; CDR3: CASSAYLRGSDGANVLTF; DNA: TGTGCCAGCAGCGCTTACCTAAGGGGGAGTGATGGGGCCAACGTCCTGACTTTC
size: few; V: TRBV4-1; D: .; length: 14; J: TRBJ1-6; CDR3: CASSQLPGYSPLHF; DNA: TGCGCCAGCAGCCAACTCCCAGGGTATTCACCCCTCCACTTT
size: .; V: TRBV4-1; D: TRBD2; length: 16; J: TRBJ2-5; CDR3: CASSQGDYPEGETQYF; DNA: TGCGCCAGCAGCCAAGGGGACTACCCAGAGGGGGAGACCCAGTACTTC
size: .; V: TRBV2; D: .; length: 12; J: TRBJ2-1; CDR3: CASSEGLDEQFF; DNA: TGTGCCAGCAGTGAAGGACTAGACGAGCAGTTCTTC
size: .; V: TRBV7-9; D: .; length: 12; J: TRBJ2-1; CDR3: CASSLAESGQFF; DNA: TGTGCCAGCAGCTTAGCAGAAAGCGGGCAGTTCTTC
size: .; V: TRBV11-2; D: .; length: 15; J: TRBJ2-1; CDR3: CASSLGASSYNEQFF; DNA: TGTGCCAGCAGCTTAGGAGCGAGCTCCTACAATGAGCAGTTCTTC
size: .; V: TRBV4-1; D: .; length: 15; J: TRBJ2-5; CDR3: CASRDLVGRQETQYF; DNA: TGCGCCAGTCGCGACCTGGTGGGCAGACAAGAGACCCAGTACTTC
size: .; V: TRBV10-2; D: TRBD1; length: 21; J: TRBJ2-4; CDR3: CASSEIPGQGDSSGAKNIQYF; DNA: TGCGCCAGCAGTGAAATTCCCGGACAGGGGGATTCAAGTGGAGCCAAAAACATTCAGTACTTC
size: .; V: TRBV25-1; D: .; length: 14; J: TRBJ1-1; CDR3: CASSEWGGKAEAFF; DNA: TGTGCCAGCAGTGAATGGGGAGGGAAAGCTGAAGCTTTCTTT
size: .; V: TRBV2; D: .; length: 14; J: TRBJ2-7; CDR3: CASSQSGTPYEQYF; DNA: TGTGCCAGCAGCCAGTCAGGGACTCCCTACGAGCAGTACTTC
size: .; V: TRBV5-1; D: .; length: 14; J: TRBJ2-7; CDR3: CASSPLGSSYEQYF; DNA: TGCGCCAGCAGCCCCCTAGGTAGCTCCTACGAGCAGTACTTC
size: .; V: TRBV19; D: TRBD1; length: 17; J: TRBJ2-1; CDR3: CASTPTDHRGRKNEQFF; DNA: TGTGCCAGTACCCCGACCGACCACAGGGGGCGTAAGAATGAGCAGTTCTTC
size: .; V: TRBV5-1; D: TRBD1; length: 14; J: TRBJ1-1; CDR3: CASSSDRVDTEAFF; DNA: TGCGCCAGCAGCAGCGACAGGGTGGACACTGAAGCTTTCTTT
size: .; V: TRBV19; D: .; length: 16; J: TRBJ1-5; CDR3: CASSNYRGQSNQPQHF; DNA: TGTGCCAGTAGTAATTACCGAGGTCAGAGCAATCAGCCCCAGCATTTT
size: .; V: TRBV2; D: .; length: 14; J: TRBJ1-4; CDR3: CASSEHRANEKLFF; DNA: TGTGCCAGCAGTGAACACAGGGCTAATGAAAAACTGTTTTTT
size: .; V: TRBV28; D: TRBD2; length: 11; J: TRBJ2-3; CDR3: CASWGGDTQYF; DNA: TGTGCCAGCTGGGGGGGGGACACGCAGTATTTT
size: .; V: TRBV27; D: .; length: 14; J: TRBJ2-7; CDR3: CASSFRPTAYEQYF; DNA: TGTGCCAGCAGTTTTCGTCCGACAGCCTACGAGCAGTACTTC
size: .; V: TRBV6-1; D: TRBD2; length: 16; J: TRBJ2-3; CDR3: CASSEGLAYGADTQYF; DNA: TGTGCCAGCAGTGAAGGACTAGCTTATGGCGCAGATACGCAGTATTTT
size: .; V: TRBV7-7; D: .; length: 15; J: TRBJ2-3; CDR3: CASSLAPGAGDTQYF; DNA: TGTGCTAGCAGCTTAGCGCCAGGGGCAGGGGACACGCAGTATTTT
size: .; V: TRBV6-5; D: .; length: 11; J: TRBJ2-5; CDR3: CASSRRETQYF; DNA: TGTGCCAGCAGCCGCAGGGAGACCCAGTACTTC
size: .; V: TRBV4-1; D: .; length: 15; J: TRBJ1-3; CDR3: CASSQGSGAGNTIYF; DNA: TGCGCCAGCAGCCAAGGGAGCGGAGCTGGAAACACCATATATTTT
size: few; V: TRBV27; D: .; length: 17; J: TRBJ1-5; CDR3: CASSQVTGPGYRQPQHF; DNA: TGTGCCAGCAGTCAAGTGACAGGTCCGGGGTATCGTCAGCCCCAGCATTTT
size: .; V: TRBV14; D: .; length: 15; J: TRBJ2-3; CDR3: CASSQEGHSTDTQYF; DNA: TGTGCCAGCAGCCAAGAGGGGCACTCGACAGATACGCAGTATTTT
size: .; V: TRBV4-1; D: .; length: 15; J: TRBJ2-7; CDR3: CASSPFGTKTNEQYF; DNA: TGCGCCAGCAGCCCCTTCGGGACAAAGACTAACGAGCAGTACTTC
size: few; V: TRBV6-1; D: .; length: 15; J: TRBJ1-3; CDR3: CASSVHRASGNTIYF; DNA: TGTGCCAGCAGTGTGCACAGGGCGTCTGGAAACACCATATATTTT
size: .; V: TRBV23-1; D: TRBD1; length: 14; J: TRBJ1-1; CDR3: CASGGQGAIVEAFF; DNA: TGCGCCAGCGGAGGACAGGGGGCGATCGTTGAAGCTTTCTTT
size: .; V: TRBV5-1; D: TRBD2; length: 12; J: TRBJ2-5; CDR3: CASAGGGETQYF; DNA: TGCGCCAGCGCGGGGGGGGGTGAGACCCAGTACTTC
size: .; V: TRBV15; D: TRBD1; length: 14; J: TRBJ2-3; CDR3: CATSRDRPTDTQYF; DNA: TGTGCCACCAGCAGGGACAGGCCCACAGATACGCAGTATTTT
size: .; V: TRBV10-2; D: .; length: 15; J: TRBJ1-2; CDR3: CASSLGRGTAYGYTF; DNA: TGCGCCAGCAGTCTAGGGCGCGGGACGGCGTATGGCTACACCTTC
size: .; V: TRBV11-2; D: .; length: 14; J: TRBJ2-5; CDR3: CASSSRDFQETQYF; DNA: TGTGCCAGCAGCTCTCGGGACTTCCAAGAGACCCAGTACTTC
size: .; V: TRBV21-1; D: .; length: 10; J: TRBJ2-7; CDR3: CASSKIRGSF; DNA: TGTGCCAGCAGCAAAATTAGGGGCAGCTTC
size: .; V: TRBV6-1; D: .; length: 13; J: TRBJ1-5; CDR3: CASSESSNQPQHF; DNA: TGTGCCAGCAGTGAGAGTAGCAATCAGCCCCAGCATTTT